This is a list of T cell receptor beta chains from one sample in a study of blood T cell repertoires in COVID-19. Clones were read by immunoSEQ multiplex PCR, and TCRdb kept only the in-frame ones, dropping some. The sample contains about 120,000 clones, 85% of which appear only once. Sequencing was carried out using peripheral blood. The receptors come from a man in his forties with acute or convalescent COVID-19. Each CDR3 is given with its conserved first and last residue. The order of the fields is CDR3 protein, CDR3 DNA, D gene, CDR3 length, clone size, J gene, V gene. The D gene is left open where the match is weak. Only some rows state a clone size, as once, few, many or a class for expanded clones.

CDR3aa: CASTETSGGSNEQFF; CDR3nt: TGTGCCAGCACCGAGACTAGCGGGGGGTCCAATGAGCAGTTCTTC; d_gene: TRBD2; len: 15; abundance: .; j_gene: TRBJ2-1; v_gene: TRBV3-1/TRBV3-2
CDR3aa: CASSFYSGTPQNIQYF; CDR3nt: TGTGCCAGCAGCTTCTACAGCGGGACTCCCCAAAACATTCAGTACTTC; d_gene: TRBD2; len: 16; abundance: .; j_gene: TRBJ2-4; v_gene: TRBV5-5
CDR3aa: CARVLGGLSFSGELFF; CDR3nt: TGTGCCAGGGTCCTGGGGGGTCTATCTTTTTCCGGGGAGCTGTTTTTT; d_gene: .; len: 16; abundance: .; j_gene: TRBJ2-2; v_gene: TRBV6-4
CDR3aa: CASSFGQNTEAFF; CDR3nt: TGTGCCAGCAGTTTCGGACAGAACACTGAAGCTTTCTTT; d_gene: .; len: 13; abundance: .; j_gene: TRBJ1-1; v_gene: TRBV27
CDR3aa: CSVDQSGAGGLDGYTF; CDR3nt: TGCAGCGTTGACCAAAGTGGGGCAGGCGGTTTGGATGGCTACACCTTC; d_gene: .; len: 16; abundance: .; j_gene: TRBJ1-2; v_gene: TRBV29-1
CDR3aa: CASSGLAGGYNEQFF; CDR3nt: TGTGCCAGCAGCGGACTAGCGGGGGGTTACAATGAGCAGTTCTTC; d_gene: TRBD2; len: 15; abundance: once; j_gene: TRBJ2-1; v_gene: TRBV6-5
CDR3aa: CASSAGTTDTQYF; CDR3nt: TGTGCCAGCAGCGCCGGGACTACAGATACGCAGTATTTT; d_gene: .; len: 13; abundance: .; j_gene: TRBJ2-3; v_gene: TRBV14
CDR3aa: CASSLGLAAAQGTGELFF; CDR3nt: TGTGCCAGCAGCTTGGGACTAGCGGCGGCCCAGGGGACCGGGGAGCTGTTTTTT; d_gene: TRBD2; len: 18; abundance: .; j_gene: TRBJ2-2; v_gene: TRBV7-9
CDR3aa: CASSLASVLYNEQFF; CDR3nt: TGCGCCAGCAGCTTGGCCTCGGTCCTTTACAATGAGCAGTTCTTC; d_gene: .; len: 15; abundance: .; j_gene: TRBJ2-1; v_gene: TRBV5-1
CDR3aa: CSASSFGTGLNYGYTF; CDR3nt: TGCAGTGCTAGTAGTTTTGGAACAGGGCTCAACTATGGCTACACCTTC; d_gene: .; len: 16; abundance: .; j_gene: TRBJ1-2; v_gene: TRBV20-1
CDR3aa: CASGLVTFSPDTQYF; CDR3nt: TGTGCTAGTGGTTTGGTAACATTTTCTCCCGATACGCAGTATTTT; d_gene: .; len: 15; abundance: .; j_gene: TRBJ2-3; v_gene: TRBV12-5
CDR3aa: CASSFGTYRDSYEQYF; CDR3nt: TGTGCCAGCAGCTTTGGAACCTACAGGGACTCCTACGAGCAGTACTTC; d_gene: .; len: 16; abundance: few; j_gene: TRBJ2-7; v_gene: TRBV11-2
CDR3aa: CASSLLGQGLETQYF; CDR3nt: TGTGCCAGCAGCCTACTGGGACAGGGTTTGGAGACCCAGTACTTC; d_gene: TRBD1; len: 15; abundance: .; j_gene: TRBJ2-5; v_gene: TRBV7-9
CDR3aa: CASSVLGQSNQPQHF; CDR3nt: TGTGCCAGTAGTGTACTGGGACAAAGCAATCAGCCCCAGCATTTT; d_gene: .; len: 15; abundance: .; j_gene: TRBJ1-5; v_gene: TRBV19
CDR3aa: CASSTGLAGDTQYF; CDR3nt: TGTGCCAGCAGCACAGGACTAGCTGGGGATACGCAGTATTTT; d_gene: TRBD2; len: 14; abundance: .; j_gene: TRBJ2-3; v_gene: TRBV6-4
CDR3aa: CVRSLEWEALLAPLHF; CDR3nt: TGTGTCAGAAGCTTAGAGTGGGAGGCCCTGCTTGCACCCCTCCACTTT; d_gene: .; len: 16; abundance: .; j_gene: TRBJ1-6; v_gene: TRBV7-5
CDR3aa: CAISERDSHNEQFF; CDR3nt: TGTGCCATCAGTGAGAGGGACAGCCACAATGAGCAGTTCTTC; d_gene: TRBD1; len: 14; abundance: .; j_gene: TRBJ2-1; v_gene: TRBV10-3
CDR3aa: CAIGAGYEQYF; CDR3nt: TGTGCCATCGGGGCGGGGTACGAGCAGTACTTC; d_gene: .; len: 11; abundance: .; j_gene: TRBJ2-7; v_gene: TRBV10-3
CDR3aa: CASSPDSGNTIYF; CDR3nt: TGTGCCAGCAGCCCCGACAGTGGAAACACCATATATTTT; d_gene: .; len: 13; abundance: .; j_gene: TRBJ1-3; v_gene: TRBV7-9
CDR3aa: CASRIRDTPNYGYTF; CDR3nt: TGCGCCAGCAGAATCCGGGACACTCCTAACTATGGCTACACCTTC; d_gene: .; len: 15; abundance: .; j_gene: TRBJ1-2; v_gene: TRBV4-1
CDR3aa: CASSLGSAWDGYTF; CDR3nt: TGTGCCAGCAGCCTCGGGTCAGCCTGGGATGGCTACACCTTC; d_gene: .; len: 14; abundance: few; j_gene: TRBJ1-2; v_gene: TRBV7-2
CDR3aa: CASSPSYRDEQYF; CDR3nt: TGTGCCAGCAGTCCATCCTACAGGGACGAGCAGTACTTC; d_gene: .; len: 13; abundance: few; j_gene: TRBJ2-7; v_gene: TRBV12-3/TRBV12-4
CDR3aa: CASSARQIPTGELFF; CDR3nt: TGTGCCAGCAGCGCCCGACAGATCCCTACCGGGGAGCTGTTTTTT; d_gene: .; len: 15; abundance: .; j_gene: TRBJ2-2; v_gene: TRBV9
CDR3aa: CSVAGGKGQPQHF; CDR3nt: TGCAGCGTAGCAGGGGGAAAGGGTCAGCCCCAGCATTTT; d_gene: TRBD1; len: 13; abundance: .; j_gene: TRBJ1-5; v_gene: TRBV29-1
CDR3aa: CASSQGGAHNEQFF; CDR3nt: TGTGCCAGCAGCCAGGGGGGGGCCCACAATGAGCAGTTCTTC; d_gene: .; len: 14; abundance: .; j_gene: TRBJ2-1; v_gene: TRBV3-1/TRBV3-2
CDR3aa: CASTRLAGGRGEQFF; CDR3nt: TGTGCCAGCACCCGACTAGCGGGGGGGCGTGGAGAGCAGTTCTTC; d_gene: TRBD2; len: 15; abundance: .; j_gene: TRBJ2-1; v_gene: TRBV3-1/TRBV3-2
CDR3aa: CASSPTGLDTGELFF; CDR3nt: TGTGCCAGCAGCCCGACAGGGTTGGACACCGGGGAGCTGTTTTTT; d_gene: TRBD1; len: 15; abundance: .; j_gene: TRBJ2-2; v_gene: TRBV7-3
CDR3aa: CASSLEDSRSGNTIYF; CDR3nt: TGCGCCAGCAGCCTAGAGGACAGTCGCTCTGGAAACACCATATATTTT; d_gene: .; len: 16; abundance: .; j_gene: TRBJ1-3; v_gene: TRBV5-1
CDR3aa: CAWSRGEWLNF; CDR3nt: TGTGCCTGGAGCCGGGGGGAATGGCTCAATTTT; d_gene: .; len: 11; abundance: .; j_gene: TRBJ1-4; v_gene: TRBV30